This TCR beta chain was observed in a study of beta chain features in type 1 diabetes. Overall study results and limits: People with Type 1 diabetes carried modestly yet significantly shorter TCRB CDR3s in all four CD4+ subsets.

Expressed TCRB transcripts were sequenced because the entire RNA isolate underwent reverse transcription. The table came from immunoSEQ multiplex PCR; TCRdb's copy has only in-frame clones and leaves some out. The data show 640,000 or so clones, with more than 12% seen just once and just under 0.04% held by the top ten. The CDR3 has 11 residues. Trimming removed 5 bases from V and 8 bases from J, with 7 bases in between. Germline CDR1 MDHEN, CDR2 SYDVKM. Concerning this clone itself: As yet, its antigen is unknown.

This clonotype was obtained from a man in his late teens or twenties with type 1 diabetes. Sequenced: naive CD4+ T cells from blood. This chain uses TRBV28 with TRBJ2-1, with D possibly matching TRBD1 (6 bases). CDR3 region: CASSRTDEQFF. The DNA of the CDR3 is TGTGCCAGCAGTCGGACAGATGAGCAGTTCTTC.